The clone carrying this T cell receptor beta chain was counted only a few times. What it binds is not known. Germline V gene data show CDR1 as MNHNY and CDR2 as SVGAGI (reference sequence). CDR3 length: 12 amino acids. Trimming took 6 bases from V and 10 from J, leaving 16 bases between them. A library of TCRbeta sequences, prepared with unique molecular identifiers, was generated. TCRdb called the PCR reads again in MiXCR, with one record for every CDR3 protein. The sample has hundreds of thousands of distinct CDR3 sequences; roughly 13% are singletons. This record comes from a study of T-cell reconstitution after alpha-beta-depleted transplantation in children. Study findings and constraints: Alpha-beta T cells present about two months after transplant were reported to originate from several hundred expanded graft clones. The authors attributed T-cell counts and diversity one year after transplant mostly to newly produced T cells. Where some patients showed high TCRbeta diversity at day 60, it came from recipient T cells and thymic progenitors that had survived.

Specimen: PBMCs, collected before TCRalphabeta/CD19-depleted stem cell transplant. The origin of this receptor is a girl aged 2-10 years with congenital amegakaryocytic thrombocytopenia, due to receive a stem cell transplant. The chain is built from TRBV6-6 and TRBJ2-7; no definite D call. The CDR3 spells CASSKSTTGQYF. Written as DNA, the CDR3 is TGTGCCAGCAGCAAGTCGACCACTGGCCAGTACTTC.